This TCR beta chain derives from a study of identical twins listed by TCRdb under 2016. Study-level background: The study deep-sequenced TCR alpha and beta repertoires from monozygotic twins, unrelated adults of various ages and cord blood to test whether fetal clonotypes persist. To rule out contamination, the twin experiments were replicated at different times with different library preparation protocols. Study-wide conclusions, independent of this receptor: In beta out-of-frame sequences, excess twin sharing was weaker, because having fewer shared sequences lowered the signal-to-noise ratio. Because the same donors could not be followed over many years, the conclusions depended on cross-sectional statistical analysis. Compared with coincidental sharing between unrelated individuals, an excess of low generation-probability sequences was observed among out-of-frame TCR alpha sequences shared between twins. Zero-insertion analyses could be partly confounded by invariant T cells such as MAIT and iNKT, although diverse VJ usage argued against such confounding for most clonotypes. Fewer insertions were carried by abundant cord blood beta clonotypes, a similar but weaker trend appeared in young adult naive repertoires, and no such trend appeared in memory repertoires. Out-of-frame TCR alpha sharing in monozygotic twins was systematically underestimated by recombination models, whereas sharing between unrelated individuals was in agreement with the recombination models.

Library prep was done by 5' RACE. Sequenced using an Illumina HiSeq 2000. Template switching added a universal primer binding site, and the final cDNA carried a unique molecular identifier that allowed TCR cDNA molecules to be counted accurately. Specific primers in the conserved constant-segment region were used to synthesize first-strand cDNA for the TCR alpha and beta chains. To control for contamination, each cDNA library was double barcoded with a SMART-Mk sample barcode plus Illumina barcodes. Two successive PCR steps introduced TruSeq adapter sequences along with Illumina sample barcodes. Sequencing of the TCR alpha and beta cDNA libraries was done on the Illumina HiSeq platform using custom primers. Turning to the authors' computational methods: MiGEC processed the raw reads to extract unique molecular identifiers, while MiXCR was used to determine the CDR3 positions. Recombination models were inferred per individual with the repgenHMM and IGoR tools using an EM algorithm. Shared clonotypes were analyzed with the tcR package in R, and sharing was normalized by the product of cloneset sizes. To study raw recombination without the effects of thymic and clonal selection, out-of-frame nonproductive sequences were analyzed. The public reads were reanalyzed by TCRdb: fastp trimming at Q25, MiXCR alignment, in-frame beta chains only. Under each unique CDR3 protein, matching rows form one entry showing the most common genes and DNA. TCRdb, rather than the study authors, made the V and J calls. A total of more than 600,000 distinct CDR3 sequences appear in this sample, around a sixth of them only once. The ten biggest clones cover around 13% of the sample.

Only healthy Caucasian donors were included. Three pairs of female monozygotic twins, all aged roughly 18 to 29 years, made up the twin cohort. RNA for TCR libraries was isolated from peripheral blood mononuclear cells. From V the trimming removes 5 bases and from J it removes 9 bases, while the gene matches leave 3 bases of the junction unaccounted for. The CDR3, cysteine through phenylalanine, is 13 amino acids long. Just CDR3 DNA is preserved here, 39 bases in frame from base 1. Per the germline V gene, SGHTA is the CDR1 and FQGNSA is the CDR2. Concerning this clonotype: Its antigen remains unidentified. Per-base qualities were not stored, and no clone one base away is much larger.

The same data also contributed to another study, on T cells expressing NK-cell markers. The second investigation adds: In sorted CD3+CD56+NKG2C+, CD3+CD56+NKG2C- and CD3+CD56-NKG2C+ T-cell subsets from several donors, TCR beta-chain repertoires were profiled. Among the eight sequenced donors, seven were HCMV-seropositive and one was HCMV-seronegative. To restrict sorting to alphabetaTCR-expressing T cells, an anti-gammadeltaTCR antibody was added in several experiments. In six donors, the dominant CD3+CD56+NKG2C+ clonotypes were among the top 10 CD8+ clonotypes and accounted for roughly 1.0-8% of CD8+ T cells. Those dominant clonotypes were again the most abundant among CD3+CD56-NKG2C+ cells in a few donors, at roughly 25-65%. It remained unclear whether the expanded NKG2C-expressing T cell clones were specific for HCMV antigens. The eight sequenced donors were randomly selected healthy volunteers, three men and five women. A commercial ELISA kit detecting HCMV-specific IgG in serum was used to determine HCMV serostatus. Bulk peripheral blood T-cell repertoires were additionally sequenced from unsorted PBMC for about 6 donors. MIGEC was used to demultiplex reads and group reads by UMI, and MiTCR was used to assemble and quantify clonotypes. To exclude erroneous sequences, any TCR cDNA sequence not supported by at least two reads was discarded. The tcR package was used for downstream repertoire analysis, and clonotypes were matched across fractions by CDR3 nucleotide sequence plus V segment. VDJmatch was used to annotate antigen specificity against VDJdb, with one amino acid substitution in CDR3 allowed.

The chain uses TRBV7-2 and TRBJ2-1, with 11 bases in between that match TRBD1. Sequencing was performed on PBMCs. The sequence derives from a woman under 30 in good health. The sequenced DNA: TGTGCCAGCAGCAAGGACAGGGGGCTTGAGCAGTTCTTC. It is translated as CASSKDRGLEQFF.